The rows below give T cell receptor beta chains drawn from one sample of a study of cytomegalovirus exposure and HLA in healthy donors. Some clones are missing from TCRdb's copy, which holds only in-frame ones; the method was immunoSEQ multiplex PCR. The sample has some 110,000 clones, 77% seen once. What was sequenced was PBMCs. The receptors were sampled from a man aged 45-60 years in good health and CMV-seropositive. Both conserved end residues are part of each CDR3. A D gene is named only where the DNA matches it firmly. Expanded clones get a size class; other rows say once, few or many, or leave the size out.

D gene | J gene | V gene | CDR3 length | clone size | CDR3 DNA | CDR3 protein
. | TRBJ2-3 | TRBV5-1 | 12 | . | TGCGCCAGCAGGGTGAGTGGAGATACGCAGTATTTT | CASRVSGDTQYF
. | TRBJ1-3 | TRBV30 | 16 | . | TGTGCCTGGGCTGTCGGACGGACAGCGACTCCTAGCACCATATATTTT | CAWAVGRTATPSTIYF
. | TRBJ2-1 | TRBV7-2 | 15 | . | TGTGCCAGCAGCTTACAATGGAGCTCCTACAATGAGCAGTTCTTC | CASSLQWSSYNEQFF
TRBD2 | TRBJ2-3 | TRBV9 | 16 | . | TGTGCCAGCAGCGTATTCCGGGGAGGGCCAAGAGATACGCGGTATTTT | CASSVFRGGPRDTRYF
TRBD2 | TRBJ2-7 | TRBV18 | 14 | . | TGTGCCAGCTCACGGACTAGCGGGTCCTACGAGCAGTACTTC | CASSRTSGSYEQYF
. | TRBJ2-1 | TRBV7-4 | 16 | . | TGTGCCAGCAGCTTAGCCGGTGGCAGGGCCTACAATGAGCAGTTCTTC | CASSLAGGRAYNEQFF
TRBD2 | TRBJ2-1 | TRBV9 | 18 | . | TGTGCCAGCAGCCCTTGGACTAGCGGGAGGGTAAGGAACAATGAGCAGTTCTTC | CASSPWTSGRVRNNEQFF
TRBD1 | TRBJ2-7 | TRBV5-1 | 15 | . | TGCGCCAGCAGCTTGGGACAGGGCGTAATCTACGAGCAGTACTTC | CASSLGQGVIYEQYF
TRBD1 | TRBJ1-1 | TRBV25-1 | 15 | . | TGTGCCAGCAGTGAATCCGACAGGGGCGACACTGAAGCTTTCTTT | CASSESDRGDTEAFF
TRBD1 | TRBJ2-5 | TRBV2 | 17 | . | TGTGCCAGCAGCCACACTCCGGGACAGGGACTCCAAGAGACCCAGTACTTC | CASSHTPGQGLQETQYF
. | TRBJ2-2 | TRBV7-9 | 15 | . | TGTGCCAGCAACTTGGCGGAGACTGCCCCCGGGGAGCTGTTTTTT | CASNLAETAPGELFF
TRBD2 | TRBJ2-1 | TRBV6-5 | 15 | . | TGTGCCAGCAGTGCCCTAACTAGCGGGAGAGATGAGCAGTTCTTC | CASSALTSGRDEQFF
. | TRBJ2-1 | TRBV7-6 | 13 | . | TGTGCCAGTCAGGGGGGAGCGAAAAATGAGCAGTTCTTC | CASQGGAKNEQFF
TRBD1 | TRBJ1-1 | TRBV11-2 | 13 | . | TGTGCCAGCTTTCTGGACAGGGGCACTGAAGCTTTCTTT | CASFLDRGTEAFF
. | TRBJ1-2 | TRBV6-6 | 13 | . | TGTGCCAGCAGTCAAGGGGGACCTGATGGCTACACCTTC | CASSQGGPDGYTF
. | TRBJ1-2 | TRBV30 | 15 | . | TGTGCCTGGAGTGTACGCGGCAGAACGTCATATGGCTACACCTTC | CAWSVRGRTSYGYTF
. | TRBJ2-1 | TRBV7-8 | 12 | . | TGTGCCAGCAGCCGAGGGAGAGGTGAGCAGTTCTTC | CASSRGRGEQFF
TRBD2 | TRBJ2-1 | TRBV18 | 15 | few | TGTGCCAGCTCACCACCGGGACGGGGGGGCAATGAGCAGTTCTTC | CASSPPGRGGNEQFF
TRBD1 | TRBJ2-1 | TRBV7-7 | 13 | . | TGTGCTAGCAGCCAGGACAGGGCTAATGAGCAGTTCTTC | CASSQDRANEQFF
TRBD2 | TRBJ2-1 | TRBV5-1 | 14 | . | TGCGCCAGCAGCTTGGTAGGACTAGACAATGAGCAGTTCTTC | CASSLVGLDNEQFF
TRBD1 | TRBJ1-2 | TRBV20-1 | 11 | once | TGCAGTGGTAAGGGACAGTATGGCTACACCTTC | CSGKGQYGYTF
TRBD1 | TRBJ2-7 | TRBV19 | 16 | . | TGTGCCAGTAGTATTCTGTCGGGACAGCGGATCTACGAGCAGTACTTC | CASSILSGQRIYEQYF
. | TRBJ2-7 | TRBV30 | 13 | . | TGTGCCTGGACCGCACGGGGGTACCACGAGCAGTACTTC | CAWTARGYHEQYF
. | TRBJ2-7 | TRBV25-1 | 12 | few | TGTGCCAGCAGTGACAGGGTCCACGAGCAGTACTTC | CASSDRVHEQYF
. | TRBJ1-1 | TRBV4-1 | 15 | . | TGCGCCAGCAGCCTCACCCCGGGACATAACACTGAAGCTTTCTTT | CASSLTPGHNTEAFF
. | TRBJ2-5 | TRBV4-1 | 15 | . | TGCGCCAGCAGCCAAAGTACGAGGGCCCAAGAGACCCAGTACTTC | CASSQSTRAQETQYF
TRBD1 | TRBJ2-1 | TRBV28 | 17 | once | TGTGCCAGCAGCCCCGTGCCATTCCGGACAGGGCGGCATGAGCAGTTCTTC | CASSPVPFRTGRHEQFF
. | TRBJ1-1 | TRBV5-6 | 13 | few | TGTGCCAGCAGCTGGACAGCGAACACTGAAGCTTTCTTT | CASSWTANTEAFF
. | TRBJ2-7 | TRBV4-1 | 16 | . | TGCGCCAGCAGCCAAGCTGTCGGGGTTAGCTCCTACGAGCAGTACTTC | CASSQAVGVSSYEQYF
TRBD1 | TRBJ1-1 | TRBV7-2 | 15 | . | TGTGCCAGCAGCTTGGTTAGAACAGGGGCTACTGAAGCTTTCTTT | CASSLVRTGATEAFF
TRBD1 | TRBJ2-2 | TRBV5-8 | 16 | few | TGTGCCAGCAGCTTTGGACAGGGATGGAACACCGGGGAGCTGTTTTTT | CASSFGQGWNTGELFF
TRBD2 | TRBJ2-1 | TRBV5-5 | 14 | once | TGTGCCAGCAGCCCCGGGGGGACCTACAATGAGCAGTTCTTC | CASSPGGTYNEQFF
. | TRBJ2-7 | TRBV27 | 16 | many | TGTGCCAGCAGTTTCGCGCAGGTAATGGGCCCCCGCGAGCAGTACTTC | CASSFAQVMGPREQYF
. | TRBJ1-2 | TRBV19 | 11 | . | TGTGCCAGTTGGGGAGGCTATGGCTACACCTTC | CASWGGYGYTF
. | TRBJ2-1 | TRBV1 | 13 | . | TGCACCAGCAGCCAAGATAGGGGCCTTGAGCAGTTCTTC | CTSSQDRGLEQFF
. | TRBJ1-4 | TRBV2 | 13 | . | TGTGCCAGCAATACAGAACCATATGAAAAACTGTTTTTT | CASNTEPYEKLFF
. | TRBJ2-3 | TRBV5-1 | 14 | . | TGCGCCAGCCTCCTCAATGGTCAGGCAGATACGCAGTATTTT | CASLLNGQADTQYF